Listed here is a single TCR beta chain. The data originate from a study of control samples from healthy donors and cancer patients. In germline, CDR1 is SQVTM, CDR2 ANQGSEA. This CDR3 is 10 amino acids long. Trimming left V 7 bases short and J 5 bases short, with 9 bases between. Profiled with immunoSEQ multiplex PCR; TCRdb holds only in-frame clones, not every one. This sample has approximately 150,000 clones; roughly 94% occur once, and the top ten carry 10% to 15%. The TCR sequence derives from a man in his forties in good health. The sequenced sample was blood. The chain is built from TRBV29-1 and TRBJ2-7; maybe TRBD1 (6 bases). CDR3 DNA sequence: TGCAGCGCCACAGGGAACGAGCAGTACTTC. Its translation is CSATGNEQYF.